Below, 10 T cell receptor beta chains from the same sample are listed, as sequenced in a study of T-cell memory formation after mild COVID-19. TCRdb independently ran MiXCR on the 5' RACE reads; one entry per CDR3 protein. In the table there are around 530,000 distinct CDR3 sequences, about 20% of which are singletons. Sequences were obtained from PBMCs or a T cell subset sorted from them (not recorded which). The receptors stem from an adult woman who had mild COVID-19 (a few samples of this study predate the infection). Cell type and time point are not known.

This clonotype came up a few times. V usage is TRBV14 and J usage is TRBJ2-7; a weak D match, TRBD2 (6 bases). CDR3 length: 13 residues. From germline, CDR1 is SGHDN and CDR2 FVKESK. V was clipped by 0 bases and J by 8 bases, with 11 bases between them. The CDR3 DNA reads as TGTGCCAGCAGCCAAGAACGTAGCGGAAAGCAGTACTTC. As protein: CASSQERSGKQYF.

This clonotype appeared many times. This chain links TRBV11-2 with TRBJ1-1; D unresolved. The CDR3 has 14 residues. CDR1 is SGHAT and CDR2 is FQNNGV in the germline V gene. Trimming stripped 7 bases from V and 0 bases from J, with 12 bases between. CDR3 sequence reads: CASTPPGMNTEAFF. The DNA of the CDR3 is TGTGCCAGCACCCCGCCCGGGATGAACACTGAAGCTTTCTTT.

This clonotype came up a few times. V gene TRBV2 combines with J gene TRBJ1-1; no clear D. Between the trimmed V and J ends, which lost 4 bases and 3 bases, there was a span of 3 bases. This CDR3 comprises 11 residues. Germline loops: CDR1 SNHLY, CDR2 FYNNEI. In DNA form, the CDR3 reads TGTGCCAGCAGTGGGTACACTGAAGCTTTCTTT. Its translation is CASSGYTEAFF.

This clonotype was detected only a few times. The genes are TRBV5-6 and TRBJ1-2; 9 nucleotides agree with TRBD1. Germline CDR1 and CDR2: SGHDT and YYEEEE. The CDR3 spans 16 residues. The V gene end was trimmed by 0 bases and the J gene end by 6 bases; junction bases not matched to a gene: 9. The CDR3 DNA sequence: TGTGCCAGCAGCTTGGCCGGTTGGGGACAGGGAAATGGCTACACCTTC. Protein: CASSLAGWGQGNGYTF.

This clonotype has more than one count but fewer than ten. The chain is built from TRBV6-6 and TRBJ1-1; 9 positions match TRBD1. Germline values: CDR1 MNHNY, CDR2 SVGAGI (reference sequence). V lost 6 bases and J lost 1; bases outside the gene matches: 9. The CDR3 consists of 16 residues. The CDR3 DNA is TGTGCCAGCAGACAAACAGGGGGCGAACGGAACACTGAAGCTTTCTTT. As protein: CASRQTGGERNTEAFF.

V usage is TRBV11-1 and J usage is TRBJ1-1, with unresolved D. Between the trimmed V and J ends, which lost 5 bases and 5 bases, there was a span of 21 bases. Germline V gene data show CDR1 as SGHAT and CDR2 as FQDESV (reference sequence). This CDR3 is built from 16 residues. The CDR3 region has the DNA TGTGCCAGCAGCGGCACATTTAGCTGGAAGAGTACTGAAGCTTTCTTT. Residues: CASSGTFSWKSTEAFF.

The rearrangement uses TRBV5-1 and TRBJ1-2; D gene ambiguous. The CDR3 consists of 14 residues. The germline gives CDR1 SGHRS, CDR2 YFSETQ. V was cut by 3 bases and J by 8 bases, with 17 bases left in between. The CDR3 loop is CASSSLEATGGYTF. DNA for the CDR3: TGCGCCAGCAGCTCCCTGGAGGCAACGGGGGGCTACACCTTC.

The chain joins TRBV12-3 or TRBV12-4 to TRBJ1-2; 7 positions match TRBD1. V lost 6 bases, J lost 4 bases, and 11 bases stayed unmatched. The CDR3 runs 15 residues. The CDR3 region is CASSPDRVDTYGYTF. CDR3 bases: TGTGCCAGCAGCCCCGACAGGGTGGATACCTATGGCTACACCTTC.

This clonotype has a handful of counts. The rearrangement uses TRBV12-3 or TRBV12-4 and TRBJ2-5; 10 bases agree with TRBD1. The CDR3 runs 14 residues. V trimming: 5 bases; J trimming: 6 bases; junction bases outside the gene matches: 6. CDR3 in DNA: TGTGCCAGCAGTCTAAGACAGGGGGCGCAGACCCAGTACTTC. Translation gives CASSLRQGAQTQYF.

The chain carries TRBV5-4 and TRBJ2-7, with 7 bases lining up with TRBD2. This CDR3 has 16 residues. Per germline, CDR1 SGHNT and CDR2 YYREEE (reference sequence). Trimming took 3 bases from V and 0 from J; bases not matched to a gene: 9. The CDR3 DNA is TGTGCCAGCAGCTGGGCTCCGGGACTAAGCTCCTACGAGCAGTACTTC. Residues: CASSWAPGLSSYEQYF.